This entry lists 17 T cell receptor beta chains sequenced from one sample in a study of CXCR3-negative and CXCR3-positive naive CD8 T cells. The libraries of TRB cDNA were prepared using 5' RACE with UMI labels. TCRdb reprocessed the 5' RACE reads, keeping one entry per CDR3 protein, no DNA. This sample's table reports over 100,000 distinct CDR3 sequences. Source material: naive CXCR3- CD8+ T cells from blood. Subset in this sample: CD45RO-CCR7+CD27+CD95- naive CD8+ T cells lacking CXCR3 (TNR3-). Receptor source: a human donor in good health. Some clones in this sample may be carry-over from other donors' samples.

The rearrangement uses TRBV28 and TRBJ2-5; as DNA is missing, the TRBD1 call by TCRdb cannot be tested. The CDR3 covers 15 residues. Germline assignment: CDR1 MDHEN and CDR2 SYDVKM. This chain's CDR3 is CASSPAGPLRETQYF.

The chain employs TRBV7-8 and TRBJ2-7; TCRdb reports TRBD1, a call that lacks DNA to check it against. The CDR3 covers 15 residues. Germline V gives CDR1 SGHVS, CDR2 FQNEAQ. The CDR3 is CASSLVGTGRYEQYF.

V and J are TRBV29-1 and TRBJ1-2; the D call of TRBD1 rests on TCRdb alone, since no DNA is present to check it. Looked up from germline, CDR1 is SQVTM and CDR2 is ANQGSEA. This CDR3 has 14 residues. CDR3 sequence reads: CSVEGGGYNYGYTF.

This chain links TRBV4-3 with TRBJ1-5; TCRdb lists TRBD1, though no DNA is available to test this call. Germline V CDR1 and CDR2: LGHNA, YSLEER. The CDR3 runs 17 residues. The CDR3 reads CASSREAGTLSNQPQHF.

This chain connects TRBV7-2 to TRBJ2-1. The germline CDR1 and CDR2 sequences are SGHTA and FQGNSA. The CDR3 contains 12 residues. CDR3 in amino acids: CASSRYNNEQFF.

The rearrangement joins TRBV28 to TRBJ1-2; TCRdb selects TRBD1, and the lack of DNA leaves this call unchecked. CDR3 size: 14 residues. Germline V lookup: CDR1 MDHEN, CDR2 SYDVKM. This CDR3 is CASSLFSGGDGYTF.

The chain links TRBV19 to TRBJ1-1; the TCRdb call, TRBD1, lacks DNA for checking. Germline CDR1 LNHDA, CDR2 SQIVND (reference sequence). The CDR3 has 13 residues. The CDR3 sequence is CATRQGTNTEAFF.

CDR3 residues: CASSDDREHQETQYF. The chain has TRBV25-1 and TRBJ2-5; the D call from TCRdb, TRBD1, cannot be confirmed without DNA. The CDR3 loop spans 15 amino acids. Germline assignment: CDR1 MGHDK and CDR2 SYGVNS.

The chain employs TRBV4-1 and TRBJ1-1. CDR3 size: 15 residues. CDR1 is MGHRA, CDR2 YSYEKL, per germline. CDR3 sequence: CASSPMLGGNTEAFF.

The genes are TRBV7-6 and TRBJ2-1; TCRdb's D call of TRBD2 is untestable without DNA. CDR3 length: 18 amino acids. Looked up from germline, CDR1 is SGHVS and CDR2 is FNYEAQ. The CDR3 sequence: CASSLAQTRGLVAHEQFF.

CDR3 amino acids: CASSLTSGSYEQYF. The J gene is TRBJ2-7, the V gene TRBV5-1; as DNA is missing, the TRBD2 call by TCRdb cannot be tested. CDR3 length: 14 residues. From germline, CDR1 is SGHRS and CDR2 YFSETQ.

The V gene is TRBV29-1, the J gene TRBJ2-7; the D call of TRBD1 rests on TCRdb alone, since no DNA is present to check it. The CDR3 contains 12 residues. Germline loops: CDR1 SQVTM, CDR2 ANQGSEA. CDR3: CSVQDRGYEQYF.

This chain links TRBV7-9 with TRBJ1-2. Germline values: CDR1 SEHNR, CDR2 FQNEAQ (reference sequence). The CDR3 totals 12 residues. The CDR3 reads CASGSGGEGYTF.

The chain combines TRBV27 with TRBJ1-6. The CDR3 covers 15 residues. From germline, CDR1 is MNHEY and CDR2 SMNVEV (reference sequence). CDR3 sequence reads: CASSLVSALLSPLHF.

The rearrangement joins TRBV24-1 to TRBJ2-2; TCRdb's assignment of TRBD1 cannot be checked, as there is no DNA. This CDR3 comprises 15 residues. Germline CDR1 is KGHDR and CDR2 is SFDVKD. The CDR3: CATSDWGTGTGELFF.

This sequence joins TRBV7-9 and TRBJ2-7; TCRdb designates TRBD1, a call that cannot be tested without DNA. The CDR3 sequence is 15 residues long. CDR1 SEHNR and CDR2 FQNEAQ come from the germline V gene (reference sequence). CDR3 amino acids: CASTPLTRESYEQYF.

The CDR3 here is CSARGPWGGPKETQYF. V gene TRBV20-1 combines with J gene TRBJ2-5; TCRdb outputs TRBD1, but without DNA this stays unchecked. Germline V gives CDR1 DFQATT, CDR2 SNEGSKA (reference sequence). CDR3 length equals 16 residues.